The 8 T cell receptor beta chains given below trace back to one sample, sequenced in a study of T-cell memory formation after mild COVID-19. TCRdb re-derived calls from the 5' RACE reads in MiXCR, one entry per CDR3 protein. This sample has tens of thousands of distinct CDR3 sequences, with about 14% found just once. Sequences were obtained from PBMCs or a T cell subset sorted from them (not recorded which). These receptors all stem from a young man who had mild COVID-19 (a few samples of this study predate the infection). Cell type and time point are not known.

This clonotype was found many times. This chain joins TRBV7-3 and TRBJ2-7; the match to TRBD1 covers 7 bases. With 6 bases clipped from V and 0 bases from J, the junction kept 5 bases outside the gene matches. Germline lookup yields CDR1 SGHTA and CDR2 FQGTGA. This CDR3 spans 14 amino acids. The chain's CDR3 is CASRTGTVSYEQYF. The CDR3 region has the DNA TGTGCCAGCAGAACCGGGACAGTCTCCTACGAGCAGTACTTC.

The chain has TRBV5-6 and TRBJ2-4, with 7 bases matching TRBD1. J gave up 6 bases and V 0 bases, and 3 bases lay outside the gene matches. CDR1 is SGHDT and CDR2 is YYEEEE in the germline V gene. The CDR3 covers 14 residues. As DNA, the CDR3 is TGTGCCAGCAGCTTGGGGGCAGGGGGAAACATTCAGTACTTC. As protein: CASSLGAGGNIQYF. Full variable domain (missing parts from reference TRBV5-6 and TRBJ2-4): DAGVTQSPTHLIKTRGQQVTLRCSPKSGHDTVSWYQQALGQGPQFIFQYYEEEERQRGNFPDRFSGHQFPNYSSELNVNALLLGDSALYLCASSLGAGGNIQYFGAGTRLSVL.

This chain joins TRBV6-2 or TRBV6-3 and TRBJ1-6, with TRBD1 matching over 7 bases. Germline V gene data show CDR1 as MNHEY and CDR2 as SVGEGT. V lost 7 bases to trimming and J lost 2 bases; unmatched junction nucleotides: 2. The CDR3 has 14 amino acids. The CDR3 sequence: CASTRGTYNSPLHF. CDR3 sequence (DNA): TGTGCCAGCACCAGGGGGACCTATAATTCACCCCTCCACTTT.

This clonotype has more than one count but fewer than ten. The chain links TRBV4-3 to TRBJ2-3; 11 nucleotides align to TRBD2. The germline V gene has CDR1 LGHNA and CDR2 YSLEER. The CDR3 totals 14 residues. Losses at the gene ends were 8 bases for V and 3 bases for J; bases not matched to a gene: 4. The CDR3 DNA sequence: TGCGCCAGCGGAAGACTAGCGGGGACAGATACGCAGTATTTT. Amino acid sequence: CASGRLAGTDTQYF.

The chain recombines TRBV7-2 with TRBJ2-5; D perhaps matches TRBD1 (5 bases). V was clipped by 3 bases and J by 0 bases, with 14 bases between them. The CDR3 sequence is 16 residues long. Germline lookup yields CDR1 SGHTA and CDR2 FQGNSA. The CDR3 region is CASSFGPGANQETQYF. The CDR3 DNA reads TGTGCCAGCAGCTTTGGGCCTGGGGCGAACCAAGAGACCCAGTACTTC.

This clonotype has just a few counts. The chain employs TRBV4-2 and TRBJ1-1; TRBD1 matches 9 bases. CDR3 length: 15 amino acids. The germline V gene has CDR1 LGHNA and CDR2 YNFKEQ. V shed 5 bases, J shed 1 base, and the junction held 5 bases outside the gene matches. The CDR3 DNA follows: TGTGCCAGCAGCTCCGAGACAGGGGGGAACACTGAAGCTTTCTTT. Translating it yields CASSSETGGNTEAFF.

In its sample, this clonotype was seen a few times. CDR3 loop: CASSQLTGDEQYF. The CDR3 DNA follows: TGCGCCAGCAGCCAACTTACAGGGGACGAGCAGTACTTC. The genes are TRBV4-1 and TRBJ2-7; 7 bases align to TRBD1. Trimming took 2 bases from V and 5 from J; bases not matched to a gene: 3. Germline CDR1 MGHRA, CDR2 YSYEKL. CDR3 length equals 13 residues.

The chain carries TRBV27 and TRBJ2-1, with D unresolved. Germline CDR1 is MNHEY and CDR2 is SMNVEV (reference sequence). This CDR3 is 13 amino acids long. V was trimmed by 3 bases and J by 2 bases, leaving 5 bases between them. The CDR3 nucleotides are TGTGCCAGCAGTTTCGAAGCCTACAATGAGCAGTTCTTC. Residues: CASSFEAYNEQFF.